This T cell receptor beta chain was captured by sequencing in a study of monozygotic twins with inflammatory bowel disease. Study-wide results and caveats: Researchers report that IBD patients shared fewer clonotypes with others than healthy twins, especially amid disease activity.

TCR libraries were prepared from roughly 3,300 ng total RNA each. TCRdb reprocessed the 5' RACE reads and reports one entry per CDR3 protein, with no DNA. This sample's clone table lists roughly 200,000 distinct CDR3 sequences. The V gene's germline CDR1 is KGHDR and CDR2 SFDVKD. The CDR3 consists of 13 residues. In the case of this clonotype: Its matching antigen is unknown.

The chain employs TRBV24-1 and TRBJ2-3; TCRdb indicates TRBD1, and absent DNA this call remains unverified. This receptor was identified in a human donor with ulcerative colitis or Crohn's disease, or a healthy co-twin of an affected twin (not recorded which). Sequencing input: blood. CDR3 sequence: CATRPQGTDTQYF.